This T cell receptor (beta chain) was retrieved from a study of Ad26.COV2.S vaccination and SARS-CoV-2 variants. CDR1 and CDR2 from the germline V gene are MDHEN and SYDVKM. This CDR3 has 13 amino acids. The V end was cut by 0 bases, the J end by 6 bases, with 8 bases between. As for treatment: 15 to 20 received Ad26.COV2.S at low or high dose, single or two shots; several received placebo; per-sample allocation not given. Sampling was done on day 63 after the first vaccine or placebo injection. The protocol was immunoSEQ multiplex PCR, while the TCRdb copy is restricted to in-frame clones and leaves out a portion. The sample carries 440,000 or so clones, 80% to 95% recorded once.

V and J are TRBV28 and TRBJ1-1; the D gene is possibly TRBD1 (5 bases). This receptor was taken from a person aged 18 to 65 who received the Ad26.COV2.S COVID-19 vaccine or a placebo. The material sequenced was peripheral blood, taken in a trial of Ad26.COV2.S vaccine versus placebo. In DNA, the CDR3 is TGTGCCAGCAGTTTATGGGCGGGACCTGAAGCTTTCTTT. Amino acids: CASSLWAGPEAFF.